This TCR beta chain stems from a study of blood T cell repertoires in COVID-19. Overall study: Donors in the United States, Italy and Spain gave samples during acute or convalescent COVID-19.

V lost 4 bases to trimming and J lost 7 bases; unmatched junction nucleotides: 6. Germline CDR1 and CDR2: MDHEN and SYDVKM. The CDR3 covers 15 residues. Libraries were prepared by immunoSEQ multiplex PCR; TCRdb keeps only in-frame clonotypes and omits some of them. This sample has about 170,000 clones, with roughly 90% found just once. This sequence joins TRBV28 and TRBJ1-6; the match to TRBD1 covers 8 bases. The sequence derives from a man aged 18 to 30 with COVID-19, enrolled during active disease. Sequencing was done on a sample of peripheral blood. The chain's CDR3 is CASSSGGGRNSPLHF. The CDR3 DNA follows: TGTGCCAGCAGTTCAGGGGGCGGGAGAAATTCACCCCTCCACTTT.